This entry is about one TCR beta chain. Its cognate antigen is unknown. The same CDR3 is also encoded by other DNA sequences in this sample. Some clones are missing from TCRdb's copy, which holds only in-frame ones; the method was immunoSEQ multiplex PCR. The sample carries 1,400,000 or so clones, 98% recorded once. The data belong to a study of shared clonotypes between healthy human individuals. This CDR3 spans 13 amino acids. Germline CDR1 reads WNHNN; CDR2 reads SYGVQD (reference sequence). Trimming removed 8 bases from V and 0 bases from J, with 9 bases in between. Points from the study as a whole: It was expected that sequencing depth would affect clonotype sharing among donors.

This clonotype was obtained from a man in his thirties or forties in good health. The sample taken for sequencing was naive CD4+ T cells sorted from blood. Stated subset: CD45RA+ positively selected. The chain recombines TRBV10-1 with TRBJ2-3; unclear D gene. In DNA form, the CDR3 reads TGCGCCAGCTCAGCGATAAGCACAGATACGCAGTATTTT. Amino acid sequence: CASSAISTDTQYF.